This T cell receptor (beta chain) appears in the sequencing data of a study of blood T cells in healthy people across ages. Next came a second PCR, run for roughly 6 to 11 cycles, which used a sample-barcoded 5' primer along with a J-beta primer mix. TCRdb re-analysed the 5' RACE reads in MiXCR, keeping a single row per CDR3 protein. The repertoire holds almost 800,000 distinct CDR3 sequences, with roughly 64% as singletons. Germline CDR1 and CDR2: SGHRS and YFSETQ. The germline V and J ends were trimmed by 5 bases and 8 bases, with 8 bases remaining between them. The CDR3 is made up of 11 amino acids.

This receptor was obtained from a man aged 25 to 40 in good health. This chain connects TRBV5-1 to TRBJ2-1; D gene uncertain. The specimen was blood. CDR3: CASRDGYEQFF. As DNA, the CDR3 is TGCGCCAGCAGGGATGGGTATGAGCAGTTCTTC.